The 17 T cell receptor beta chains below were found in one sample sequenced in a study of identical twins. TCRdb reprocessed the 5' RACE reads via MiXCR and lists one record per CDR3 protein. The sample shows approximately 220,000 distinct CDR3 sequences, less than 9.5% of them seen only once. The specimen sequenced was memory (CD45RO+) T cells sorted from blood. Receptor source: a woman under 30 in good health.

The V call is TRBV29-1, the J call TRBJ2-7, with 8 bases matching TRBD1. Trimming at V came to 7 bases and at J to 6 bases, leaving 8 bases not matched to a gene. Germline values: CDR1 SQVTM, CDR2 ANQGSEA. CDR3 length equals 12 residues. This CDR3 is CSARTGMAEQYF. The CDR3 DNA reads TGCAGCGCAAGGACAGGGATGGCCGAGCAGTACTTC.

This clonotype was detected only a few times. The chain employs TRBV7-8 and TRBJ1-4; possible D gene TRBD1, 5 bases. CDR1 and CDR2 from the germline V gene are SGHVS and FQNEAQ. V lost 0 bases, J lost 0 bases, and 11 bases lay in between. This CDR3 has 17 amino acids. The CDR3 DNA reads as TGTGCCAGCAGCTTAGCTGGCAGGGCGTCAACTAATGAAAAACTGTTTTTT. As protein: CASSLAGRASTNEKLFF.

This clonotype showed up many times. This chain links TRBV6-5 with TRBJ1-4, with 9 bases identical to TRBD1. Trimming removed 8 bases from V and 7 bases from J; junction bases left unmatched: 2. Germline V gives CDR1 MNHEY, CDR2 SVGAGI. The CDR3 extends over 12 amino acids. In DNA, the CDR3 is TGTGCCAGCCAGGGACAGGGTGAAAAACTGTTTTTT. It is translated as CASQGQGEKLFF.

This clonotype came up a few times. The gene calls are TRBV30 and TRBJ2-7; unclear D gene. The V gene lost 2 bases and the J gene lost 5 bases, with 13 bases spanning the gap. Germline V gene lookup returns CDR1 GTSNPN and CDR2 SVGIG (reference sequence). This CDR3 comprises 13 residues. The CDR3 loop is CAWSLSTGDEQYF. In DNA, the CDR3 is TGTGCCTGGAGTCTCTCCACGGGCGACGAGCAGTACTTC.

Ten or more counts support this clonotype. The rearrangement links TRBV5-1 to TRBJ2-5; maybe TRBD2 (5 bases). CDR3 size: 12 residues. Per the germline V gene, CDR1 is SGHRS and CDR2 is YFSETQ. Between the trimmed V and J ends, which lost 4 bases and 7 bases, there was a span of 11 bases. The CDR3 DNA reads TGCGCCAGCAGCACCGGGGAAGGGACCCAGTACTTC. As protein: CASSTGEGTQYF.

There are many counts of this clonotype. The rearrangement links TRBV12-3 or TRBV12-4 to TRBJ2-7; D is unclear. The V end lost 8 bases, the J end lost 0 bases, and 11 bases lay between the germline ends. The CDR3 loop spans 13 amino acids. The DNA of the CDR3 is TGTGCCAGCGGTAGCTATAACTCCTACGAGCAGTACTTC. Its translation is CASGSYNSYEQYF.

This clonotype was observed a handful of times. It is unclear where the CDR3 begins or ends on the DNA, so no DNA is shown, and the CDR3 is as TCRdb lists it. This chain uses TRBV12-3 or TRBV12-4 with TRBJ1-2. The CDR3 sequence runs 14 residues, both termini included. CDR3 loop: CASSFHLHFGGYTF.

The DNA of the CDR3 is TGCAGTGCGGAGCGGGAGACCCAGTACTTC. It codes for CSAERETQYF. The rearrangement joins TRBV20-1 to TRBJ2-5; TRBD2 is a possible D gene (5 bases). The CDR3 is made up of 10 amino acids. Germline-derived CDR1 and CDR2 are DFQATT and SNEGSKA (reference sequence). Trimming pared 6 bases from V and 5 bases from J, leaving 7 bases between.

This clonotype appeared many times. The chain carries TRBV7-2 and TRBJ2-7; the D call may be TRBD1 or TRBD2 (6 bases each). Germline loops: CDR1 SGHTA, CDR2 FQGNSA. This CDR3 is 13 amino acids long. Trimming pared 6 bases from V and 5 bases from J, leaving 14 bases between. CDR3 sequence: CASRLRGDHEQYF. The CDR3 coding sequence is TGTGCCAGCAGACTGAGGGGGGACCACGAGCAGTACTTC. The variable domain in full, with the rest retrieved from reference TRBV7-2 and TRBJ2-7, is GAGVSQSPSNKVTEKGKDVELRCDPISGHTALYWYRQSLGQGLEFLIYFQGNSAPDKSGLPSDRFSAERTGGSVSTLTIQRTQQEDSAVYLCASRLRGDHEQYFGPGTRLTVT.

This clonotype was observed at least ten times. The chain joins TRBV20-1 to TRBJ2-1; D ambiguous. This CDR3 comprises 12 residues. V lost 2 bases and J 7 bases, leaving 9 bases between the germline ends. CDR1 and CDR2 (germline): DFQATT, SNEGSKA (reference sequence). The CDR3 DNA sequence: TGCAGTGCTAGAAAGGGTGAAAATGAGCAGTTCTTC. Translating it yields CSARKGENEQFF.

This clonotype was recorded at least ten times. The rearrangement links TRBV24-1 to TRBJ2-3; D is unresolved. The CDR3 length is 11 residues. CDR1 KGHDR and CDR2 SFDVKD come from the germline V gene. V was trimmed by 3 bases and J by 7 bases, leaving 4 bases between them. CDR3 protein: CATSDGNTQYF. CDR3 sequence (DNA): TGTGCCACCAGTGATGGGAATACGCAGTATTTT.

This clonotype has a handful of counts. The V call is TRBV3-1, the J call TRBJ2-3; the match to TRBD2 covers 7 bases. CDR1 is LGHDT, CDR2 YNNKEL, per germline (reference sequence). This CDR3 is 18 amino acids long. V trimming: 0 bases; J trimming: 0 bases; junction bases outside the gene matches: 9. CDR3 residues: CASSQDAFWRGSTDTQYF. The DNA of the CDR3 is TGTGCCAGCAGCCAAGATGCTTTTTGGCGGGGGAGCACAGATACGCAGTATTTT.

The chain combines TRBV20-1 with TRBJ2-1; the D gene is possibly TRBD1 (7 bases). CDR1 is DFQATT and CDR2 is SNEGSKA in the germline V gene (reference sequence). The CDR3 has 12 residues. The germline V and J ends were trimmed by 6 bases and 10 bases, with 16 bases remaining between them. CDR3 in DNA: TGCAGTGCGACCAGACAGGGAGGAGAGCAGTTCTTC. Its protein is CSATRQGGEQFF.

The chain couples TRBV4-3 to TRBJ2-2; D possibly corresponds to TRBD1 (6 bases). CDR1 is LGHNA, CDR2 YSLEER, per germline. Trimming shortened V by 4 bases and J by 1 base, and 13 bases separated the two germline ends. This CDR3 is built from 16 residues. CDR3 loop: CASSPQTGRNTGELFF. The CDR3 bases are TGCGCCAGCAGCCCACAAACAGGGAGGAACACCGGGGAGCTGTTTTTT.

There are many counts of this clonotype. CDR3 residues: CASSFGGEQFF. DNA for the CDR3: TGTGCCAGCTCATTCGGGGGTGAGCAGTTCTTC. V usage is TRBV11-3 and J usage is TRBJ2-1, with a tentative D call TRBD2 (6 bases). There are 11 residues in the CDR3. Germline-derived CDR1 and CDR2 are SGHNT and YENEEA. V lost 8 bases and J 9 bases, leaving 11 bases between the germline ends.

There are a few counts of this clonotype. The chain employs TRBV20-1 and TRBJ2-5; 8 positions agree with TRBD2. Germline assignment: CDR1 DFQATT and CDR2 SNEGSKA (reference sequence). J gave up 2 bases and V 4 bases, and 0 bases lay outside the gene matches. This CDR3 region has 12 residues. The DNA of the CDR3 is TGCAGTGCTATAGCGGGGCAAGAGACCCAGTACTTC. Amino acid sequence: CSAIAGQETQYF.

This clonotype was counted ten times or more. The chain carries TRBV12-3 or TRBV12-4 and TRBJ1-5; 7 bases are a match to TRBD1. CDR3 length equals 16 residues. J was trimmed by 7 bases and V by 5 bases; bases with no gene match: 14. CDR3 nucleotide sequence: TGTGCCAGCAGTGCCATCCAGGGGGTTGGAGGCCAGCCCCAGCATTTT. Translated: CASSAIQGVGGQPQHF.